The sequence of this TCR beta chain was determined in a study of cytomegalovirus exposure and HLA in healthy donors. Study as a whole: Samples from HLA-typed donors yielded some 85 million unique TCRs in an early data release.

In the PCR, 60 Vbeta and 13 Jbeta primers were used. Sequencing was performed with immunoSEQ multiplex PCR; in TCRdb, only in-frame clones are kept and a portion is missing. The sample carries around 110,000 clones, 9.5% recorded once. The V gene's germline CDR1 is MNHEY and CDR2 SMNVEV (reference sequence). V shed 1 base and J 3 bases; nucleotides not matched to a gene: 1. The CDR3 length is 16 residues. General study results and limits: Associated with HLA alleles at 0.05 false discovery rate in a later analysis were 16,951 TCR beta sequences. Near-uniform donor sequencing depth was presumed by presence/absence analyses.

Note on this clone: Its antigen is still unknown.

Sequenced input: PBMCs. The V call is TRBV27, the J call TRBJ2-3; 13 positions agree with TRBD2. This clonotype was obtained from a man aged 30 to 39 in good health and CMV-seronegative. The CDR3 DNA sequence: TGTGCCAGCAGTTTATTACTAGCGGGGGGGACAGATACGCAGTATTTT. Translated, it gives CASSLLLAGGTDTQYF.